This TCR beta chain came from a study of early T cells in non-severe SARS-CoV-2 infection. About the study: Chains stayed unpaired after sequencing of bulk RNA from unsorted whole blood. Overall study results and limits: The matching step, a VDJdb search, favored anti-spike CD8 responses and missed private and CD4 specificities.

This clonotype turned up a few times. Its antigen remains unidentified. The CDR3 is 15 residues long. The germline V gene encodes CDR1 SQVTM and CDR2 ANQGSEA. V shed 0 bases and J 7 bases; nucleotides not matched to a gene: 8. TCRdb re-called the 5' RACE reads through MiXCR, storing one row per CDR3 protein. The top ten clones hold 12% of a sample with about 76,000 distinct CDR3 sequences, around 16% of them seen once. The chain carries TRBV29-1 and TRBJ2-1; 8 bases are a match to TRBD2. The specimen sequenced was whole blood. This TCR was recovered from an adult who was a healthcare worker with PCR-confirmed SARS-CoV-2 infection or an uninfected control (not recorded which). The CDR3 DNA sequence: TGCAGCGTTGAAGACGCAGCGGGAGCCCCGAATGAGCAGTTCTTC. Translating gives CSVEDAAGAPNEQFF.